The rows below give T cell receptor beta chains drawn from one sample of a study of control samples from healthy donors and cancer patients. The protocol was immunoSEQ multiplex PCR, while the TCRdb copy is restricted to in-frame clones and leaves out a portion. The table shows under 85,000 clones, with more than 75% occurring only once. Sequenced input: PBMCs. The receptors derive from a woman aged 50 to 60 with lung cancer. Both conserved end residues are part of each CDR3. D genes are given only for firm matches. The listing skips clone size in some rows; elsewhere it reads once, few, many or a size class.

J | D | V | size | CDR3 | DNA
TRBJ2-1 | TRBD1 | TRBV10-3 | - | CAITTDRDANNEQFF | TGTGCCATCACTACAGACAGGGACGCTAACAATGAGCAGTTCTTC
TRBJ2-7 | TRBD1 | TRBV5-1 | - | CASSLSGDSSYEQYF | TGCGCCAGCAGCTTGTCCGGGGACAGCTCCTACGAGCAGTACTTC
TRBJ1-4 | - | TRBV14 | - | CASSHSGTLNEKLFF | TGTGCCAGCAGCCATTCCGGGACACTTAATGAAAAACTGTTTTTT
TRBJ1-2 | TRBD1 | TRBV7-2 | - | CASSLVGTGGYGYTF | TGTGCCAGCAGCTTGGTAGGGACAGGGGGTTATGGCTACACCTTC
TRBJ2-1 | TRBD2 | TRBV9 | few | CASSVMVSGGVQFF | TGTGCCAGCAGCGTAATGGTTAGTGGGGGGGTGCAGTTCTTC
TRBJ1-5 | - | TRBV6-6 | - | CAGGLGAQHF | TGTGCCGGGGGTTTGGGAGCCCAGCATTTT
TRBJ1-2 | - | TRBV7-9 | - | CASIPLGQTTSNYGYTF | TGTGCCAGCATCCCCCTGGGGCAGACCACTTCTAACTATGGCTACACCTTC
TRBJ2-1 | TRBD1 | TRBV28 | - | CASSPLGTGWVNEQFF | TGTGCCAGCAGTCCCCTGGGGACAGGGTGGGTCAATGAGCAGTTCTTC
TRBJ1-3 | - | TRBV7-2 | - | CASGPESGIGNTIYF | TGTGCCAGCGGCCCAGAATCAGGGATTGGAAACACCATATATTTT
TRBJ2-3 | - | TRBV14 | once | CASSQRRNTQYF | TGTGCCAGCAGCCAAAGAAGGAATACGCAGTATTTT
TRBJ1-6 | - | TRBV6-1 | - | CASSGGPTPYNSPLHF | TGTGCCAGCAGTGGGGGACCGACTCCATATAATTCACCCCTCCACTTT
TRBJ2-7 | - | TRBV12-3/TRBV12-4 | - | CASSLGTDYEQYF | TGTGCCAGCAGCCTCGGGACTGACTACGAGCAGTACTTC
TRBJ2-2 | - | TRBV18 | - | CASSPRTEINTGELFF | TGTGCCAGCTCACCGCGGACCGAAATCAACACCGGGGAGCTGTTTTTT
TRBJ1-6 | - | TRBV2 | - | CASSVGSSYNSPLHF | TGTGCCAGCAGTGTTGGGAGCTCCTATAATTCACCCCTCCACTTT
TRBJ2-7 | - | TRBV19 | - | CASSPGRDSYEQYF | TGTGCCAGTAGTCCTGGGCGGGACTCCTACGAGCAGTACTTC
TRBJ2-4 | TRBD1 | TRBV5-1 | - | CASTSGQGLDIQYF | TGCGCCAGCACCTCGGGACAGGGGTTGGACATTCAGTACTTC
TRBJ2-2 | - | TRBV11-3 | - | CASSHGGPGTGELFF | TGTGCCAGCAGCCACGGGGGGCCGGGCACCGGGGAGCTGTTTTTT
TRBJ1-2 | TRBD1 | TRBV18 | few | CASSGQGADGYTF | TGTGCCAGCTCAGGGCAGGGGGCGGACGGCTACACCTTC
TRBJ2-1 | TRBD2 | TRBV6-4 | - | CASSDIAGGPSEQFF | TGTGCCAGCAGTGACATCGCGGGGGGGCCAAGCGAGCAGTTCTTC
TRBJ2-7 | TRBD1 | TRBV12-5 | - | CASGLGSGTGGSEQYF | TGTGCTAGTGGTTTGGGCTCCGGGACAGGGGGCTCCGAGCAGTACTTC
TRBJ2-3 | - | TRBV19 | - | CASSISGLDTQYF | TGTGCCAGTAGTATCTCGGGGTTAGATACGCAGTATTTT
TRBJ1-5 | - | TRBV12-5 | - | CASGLSGQPQHF | TGTGCTAGTGGTTTGTCAGGACAGCCCCAGCATTTT